The 20 T cell receptor beta chains below were found in one sample sequenced in a study of T cells in Graves' hyperthyroidism and ophthalmopathy. The investigators amplified TCR beta CDR3 regions from RNA transcripts. The HTBI primer set served for first-round RT-PCR of the TCR CDR3. TCRdb re-derived calls from the multiplex PCR reads in MiXCR, one entry per CDR3 protein. The sample consists of hundreds of thousands of distinct CDR3 sequences, about half of them appearing once. Material: peripheral blood or thyroid tissue (not recorded which). These receptors originate from a woman aged 18-29 years with Graves' hyperthyroidism.

The chain joins TRBV7-3 to TRBJ2-2; D gene uncertain. The germline CDR1 and CDR2 sequences are SGHTA and FQGTGA. V was shortened by 6 bases and J by 5 bases, with 19 bases between the two germline ends. The CDR3 has 16 amino acids. The CDR3 here is CASSLFESLRTGELFF. Here the CDR3 DNA reads TGTGCCAGCAGTTTATTTGAGAGCCTCAGGACCGGGGAGCTGTTTTTT.

This clonotype has at least ten counts. The rearrangement joins TRBV2 to TRBJ1-1, with 7 positions matching TRBD1. This CDR3 region has 14 residues. Germline CDR1 and CDR2: SNHLY and FYNNEI. V lost 6 bases and J lost 6; bases outside the gene matches: 10. The CDR3 DNA reads as TGTGCCAGCAGAGACACAGGGGTTGGGCCTGAAGCTTTCTTT. It encodes CASRDTGVGPEAFF.

The chain links TRBV7-9 to TRBJ1-1; D is perhaps TRBD1 (5 bases). Germline values: CDR1 SEHNR, CDR2 FQNEAQ (reference sequence). CDR3 length: 19 amino acids. Between the trimmed V and J ends, which lost 7 bases and 10 bases, there was a span of 37 bases. The CDR3 DNA follows: TGTGCCAGCATCAACTATGAGAATGTTCGGATGCTTTTGGACATAGGAGCTTTCTTT. Translating it yields CASINYENVRMLLDIGAFF.

The chain joins TRBV4-2 to TRBJ2-7, with 10 bases that match TRBD2. Germline V gene sequence: CDR1 LGHNA, CDR2 YNFKEQ. The CDR3 has 15 amino acids. V gave up 1 base and J gave up 7 bases; unmatched junction bases: 7. CDR3 sequence (DNA): TGTGCCAGCAGCCAAGGTGTGCTAGCGGGAGAAGAGCAGTACTTC. It codes for CASSQGVLAGEEQYF.

The sample holds a few counts of this clonotype. The chain couples TRBV7-6 to TRBJ2-7; no clear D. V lost 4 bases, J lost 0 bases, and 13 bases lay in between. Germline CDR1 is SGHVS and CDR2 is FNYEAQ. CDR3 length equals 15 residues. The CDR3 protein is CASSSTVYSSYEQYF. The CDR3 coding sequence is TGTGCCAGCAGCTCGACGGTTTACAGCTCCTACGAGCAGTACTTC.

Turning to this clonotype: One end of the junction fails to match germline, which may point to a read error. The chain carries TRBV7-2 and TRBJ1-2; no reliable D call. Germline CDR1 is SGHTA and CDR2 is FQGNSA. The CDR3 covers 11 residues. This CDR3 reads CASSPGYGHTF. The CDR3 DNA sequence: TGTGCCAGCAGCCCAGGCTATGGCCACACCTTC. Based on the CDR3 plus reference TRBV7-2 and TRBJ1-2, the full variable domain is GAGVSQSPSNKVTEKGKDVELRCDPISGHTALYWYRQSLGQGLEFLIYFQGNSAPDKSGLPSDRFSAERTGGSVSTLTIQRTQQEDSAVYLCASSPGYGHTFGSGTRLTVV.

The table lists this clonotype with many counts. CDR3 bases: TGTGCCACCAGTGAGGCGGTGAACTATGGCTACACCTTC. This gives the protein CATSEAVNYGYTF. The rearrangement uses TRBV24-1 and TRBJ1-2; no firm D call. The CDR3 contains 13 residues. Trimming stripped 4 bases from V and 2 bases from J, with 7 bases between. Germline values: CDR1 KGHDR, CDR2 SFDVKD.

The chain links TRBV7-6 to TRBJ2-5; D is undetermined. The germline V gene has CDR1 SGHVS and CDR2 FNYEAQ. The V gene lost 5 bases and the J gene lost 5 bases, with 18 bases spanning the gap. This CDR3 region has 15 residues. The CDR3 protein is CASSVAKGSWETQYF. The CDR3 bases are TGTGCCAGCAGCGTTGCCAAAGGGTCGTGGGAGACCCAGTACTTC.

For this clonotype: Germline is not matched at one junction end, which may reflect a read error. The V gene is TRBV7-2, the J gene TRBJ2-7; D possibly corresponds to TRBD1 (5 bases). Germline loops: CDR1 SGHTA, CDR2 FQGNSA. This CDR3 is 14 amino acids long. The CDR3 DNA follows: TGCGCCAGCAGCCAAGGGGCTGATACCTACGAGCAGTACTTC. Protein: CASSQGADTYEQYF.

This clonotype was seen many times. The rearrangement joins TRBV7-8 to TRBJ1-5; possible D gene TRBD1, 6 bases. This CDR3 is built from 14 residues. From germline, CDR1 is SGHVS and CDR2 FQNEAQ. V was cut by 1 base and J by 6 bases, with 10 bases left in between. The CDR3 nucleotides are TGTGCCAGCAGCTTAGAGCGAGGGGGTCAGCCCCAGCATTTT. Protein sequence: CASSLERGGQPQHF.

Written as DNA, the CDR3 is TGCAGCTTAGAAGGACCCGGAGGGACTGAAGCTTTCTTT. This encodes CSLEGPGGTEAFF. V is TRBV29-1 and J is TRBJ1-1, with D unresolved. The CDR3 runs 13 residues. V was shortened by 8 bases and J by 5 bases, with 18 bases between the two germline ends. Germline V gene lookup returns CDR1 SQVTM and CDR2 ANQGSEA.

This chain uses TRBV7-9 with TRBJ2-7; 7 bases agree with TRBD1. The CDR3 consists of 13 residues. V dropped 7 bases and J dropped 2; count of bases not matched to a gene: 5. Germline CDR1 and CDR2: SEHNR and FQNEAQ (reference sequence). CDR3 nucleotide sequence: TGTGCCAGCACCCAGCAGGGGGCCTACGAGCAGTACTTC. It translates to CASTQQGAYEQYF.

This clonotype was observed at least ten times. The chain has TRBV7-9 and TRBJ1-1; D remains ambiguous. This CDR3 is built from 15 residues. V gave up 0 bases and J gave up 0 bases, with 8 bases separating them. Germline assignment: CDR1 SEHNR and CDR2 FQNEAQ (reference sequence). CDR3 in amino acids: CASSLAPGMNTEAFF. CDR3 DNA sequence: TGTGCCAGCAGCTTAGCCCCGGGGATGAACACTGAAGCTTTCTTT. Full variable domain (remainder filled in from reference TRBV7-9 and TRBJ1-1): DTGVSQNPRHKITKRGQNVTFRCDPISEHNRLYWYRQTLGQGPEFLTYFQNEAQLEKSRLLSDRFSAERPKGSFSTLEIQRTEQGDSAMYLCASSLAPGMNTEAFFGQGTRLTVV.

This clonotype was seen ten or more times. This chain uses TRBV10-3 with TRBJ1-5; D gene ambiguous. Trimming took off 5 bases at V and 9 bases at J, with 11 bases between the two ends. CDR1 is ENHRY, CDR2 SYGVKD, per germline. The CDR3 has 12 amino acids. In nucleotides, the CDR3 is TGTGCCATCAGTCACCCCGGACTGCCCCAGCATTTT. Translation gives CAISHPGLPQHF.

On this clonotype: Without the conserved terminal phenylalanine or tryptophan, this CDR3 likely stems from a read error. It is unclear where the CDR3 begins or ends on the DNA, so no DNA is shown, and the CDR3 is as TCRdb lists it. The J gene is TRBJ2-6, the V gene TRBV6-4. CDR1 is MRHNA, CDR2 SNTAGT, per germline. With termini counted, the CDR3 has 9 amino acids. The CDR3 here is CASSDPRTS.

The chain couples TRBV29-1 to TRBJ1-2; D might be TRBD1 (6 bases). The CDR3 contains 13 residues. CDR1 is SQVTM and CDR2 is ANQGSEA in the germline V gene. Trimming left V 0 bases short and J 5 bases short, with 10 bases between. DNA of the CDR3: TGCAGCGTTGAAGATCGTACAGGGTATGGCTACACCTTC. Protein sequence: CSVEDRTGYGYTF.

The chain is built from TRBV2 and TRBJ2-5; TRBD2 agrees at 7 bases. CDR1 is SNHLY, CDR2 FYNNEI, per germline. The CDR3 consists of 14 residues. V shed 6 bases, J shed 5 bases, and the junction held 9 bases outside the gene matches. CDR3 DNA sequence: TGTGCCAGCAGCTTGGGAGGGGCTAGTGAGACCCAGTACTTC. This encodes CASSLGGASETQYF.

CDR3 sequence reads: CASRSPGGQETQYF. The DNA for the CDR3 is TGTGCCAGCAGATCTCCGGGAGGTCAAGAGACCCAGTACTTC. The V gene is TRBV7-2, the J gene TRBJ2-5, with TRBD2 matching over 7 bases. This CDR3 is 14 amino acids long. Germline CDR1 SGHTA, CDR2 FQGNSA. Germline trimming cut 6 bases from V and 2 bases from J; bases unmatched to any gene: 6.

This clonotype has only a few counts. One end of the junction does not line up with germline, which may come from a read error. This chain connects TRBV10-3 to TRBJ1-3; D remains unclear. The length of the CDR3 is 15 residues. CDR1 is ENHRY and CDR2 is SYGVKD in the germline V gene. The CDR3 DNA follows: TGTGCCAGCAGTGAACGAGCGATCTCTGGAAACACCATATATTTT. Amino acids: CASSERAISGNTIYF.

This clonotype was counted ten times or more. This chain joins TRBV10-3 and TRBJ2-2; D gene ambiguous. Trimming pared 3 bases from V and 2 bases from J, leaving 7 bases between. Germline V gene sequence: CDR1 ENHRY, CDR2 SYGVKD. This CDR3 spans 14 amino acids. CDR3 coding DNA: TGTGCCATCAGTGACGGGCCCAACACCGGGGAGCTGTTTTTT. Encoded protein: CAISDGPNTGELFF.